These 3 T cell receptor beta chains came from one sample sequenced in a study of T-cell reconstitution after alpha-beta-depleted transplantation in children. Unique molecular identifiers were used to barcode this TCRbeta library. Using its own MiXCR run on the PCR reads, TCRdb lists one record per CDR3 protein. Of 190,000 or so distinct CDR3 sequences in the sample, approximately 6.6% were seen once. The specimen was PBMCs from the stem cell graft donor, collected from the stem cell graft. All receptors derive from a human donor who donated a stem cell graft to a child with Wiskott-Aldrich syndrome.

On this clonotype itself: A single base separates this from a much larger clone, so it may be a read error. The genes are TRBV12-3 or TRBV12-4 and TRBJ2-3, with 9 nucleotides matching TRBD2. This CDR3 is 19 amino acids long. The CDR3: CTSSQVLAGISSFADTQYF. Here the CDR3 DNA reads TGTACCAGCTCCCAGGTCCTAGCGGGAATTAGTTCCTTTGCAGATACGCAGTATTTT.

This clonotype was seen at least ten times. This chain uses TRBV18 with TRBJ2-3; tentative D call: TRBD1 (5 bases). The germline V gene has CDR1 KGHSH and CDR2 LQKENI. Between the trimmed V and J ends, which lost 2 bases and 4 bases, there was a span of 7 bases. The CDR3 contains 13 residues. In DNA, the CDR3 is TGTGCCAGCTCACCAGGGGCCTCAGATACGCAGTATTTT. Its translation is CASSPGASDTQYF.

This clonotype was picked up many times. V gene TRBV19 combines with J gene TRBJ2-6; D remains ambiguous. Trimming pared 10 bases from V and 5 bases from J, leaving 6 bases between. CDR1 is LNHDA, CDR2 SQIVND, per germline (reference sequence). The CDR3 is made up of 11 amino acids. The CDR3 loop reads CATEWANVLTF. The CDR3 DNA reads TGTGCCACCGAGTGGGCCAACGTCCTGACTTTC. The full variable domain, its missing parts supplied by reference TRBV19 and TRBJ2-6, is DGGITQSPKYLFRKEGQNVTLSCEQNLNHDAMYWYRQDPGQGLRLIYYSQIVNDFQKGDIAEGYSVSREKKESFPLTVTSAQKNPTAFYLCATEWANVLTFGAGSRLTVL.